This passage covers 10 T cell receptor beta chains from one sample sequenced in a study of cytomegalovirus exposure and HLA in healthy donors. Clones were read by immunoSEQ multiplex PCR, and TCRdb kept only the in-frame ones, dropping some. The sample records some 330,000 clones, 75% to 90% being singletons. The sequencing input was PBMCs. The receptors here all came from a woman aged 18-29 years in good health and CMV-seronegative.

The V and J genes are TRBV9 and TRBJ2-7; 8 positions match TRBD1. CDR1 is SGDLS, CDR2 YYNGEE, per germline. V was pared by 4 bases and J by 6 bases, with 12 bases of the junction left unmatched. This CDR3 is built from 15 residues. This chain's CDR3 is CASSLQPDRVSEQYF. The CDR3 DNA is TGTGCCAGCAGCCTCCAACCGGACAGGGTTTCCGAGCAGTACTTC.

The gene calls are TRBV9 and TRBJ2-7, with D maybe TRBD2 (5 bases). The length of the CDR3 is 14 residues. The germline CDR1 and CDR2 sequences are SGDLS and YYNGEE. V lost 0 bases, J lost 2 bases, and 9 bases lay in between. The CDR3 region is CASSVDASTYEQYF. The CDR3 region has the DNA TGTGCCAGCAGCGTAGACGCTAGCACCTACGAGCAGTACTTC.

The rearrangement joins TRBV7-8 to TRBJ1-3; D call uncertain. The germline V gene encodes CDR1 SGHVS and CDR2 FQNEAQ. V gave up 0 bases and J gave up 3 bases, with 12 bases separating them. This CDR3 is built from 16 residues. The CDR3 DNA reads as TGTGCCAGCAGCTTAGCTGCGGGGATGGGTGGAAACACCATATATTTT. As protein: CASSLAAGMGGNTIYF.

The V and J genes are TRBV5-8 and TRBJ1-4, with TRBD1 identical over 8 bases. The CDR3 consists of 16 residues. V was pared by 3 bases and J by 1 base, with 5 bases of the junction left unmatched. Germline V gene data show CDR1 as SGHTS and CDR2 as YDEGEE. CDR3 amino acids: CASSYGQGGTNEKLFF. Here the CDR3 DNA reads TGTGCCAGCAGCTACGGACAGGGCGGAACTAATGAAAAACTGTTTTTT.

This clone was recorded a few times. The rearrangement links TRBV4-2 to TRBJ2-2; D is uncertain. Germline V CDR1 and CDR2: LGHNA, YNFKEQ. This CDR3 has 16 amino acids. V was cut by 0 bases and J by 5 bases, with 13 bases left in between. CDR3 sequence: CASSQEGRPFTGELFF. DNA for the CDR3: TGTGCCAGCAGCCAAGAGGGCAGGCCCTTTACCGGGGAGCTGTTTTTT.

In this sample, this clone turned up once. The chain couples TRBV28 to TRBJ1-3, with 8 bases fitting TRBD1. CDR1 is MDHEN and CDR2 is SYDVKM in the germline V gene. V was clipped by 5 bases and J by 3 bases; unmatched bases: 9. The CDR3 length is 16 residues. Here the CDR3 reads CASSPLQGAGGNTIYF. CDR3 nucleotide sequence: TGTGCCAGCAGTCCCCTCCAGGGGGCAGGTGGAAACACCATATATTTT.

The V gene is TRBV27, the J gene TRBJ2-3, with a tentative D call TRBD1 (5 bases). CDR1 MNHEY and CDR2 SMNVEV come from the germline V gene (reference sequence). V lost 4 bases, J lost 3 bases, and 11 bases lay in between. The CDR3 extends over 14 amino acids. CDR3 loop: CASSWMGLTDTQYF. Here the CDR3 DNA reads TGTGCCAGCAGTTGGATGGGGCTTACAGATACGCAGTATTTT.

The chain joins TRBV7-2 to TRBJ2-1; TRBD2 aligns across 10 bases. From germline, CDR1 is SGHTA and CDR2 FQGNSA. With V trimmed by 5 bases and J by 6 bases, 10 bases remained unmatched. The CDR3 has 16 residues. Here the CDR3 DNA reads TGTGCCAGCAGCCCAGGGGGGGCTAGCGGGAGCAATGAGCAGTTCTTC. It specifies CASSPGGASGSNEQFF. Drawing the rest from reference TRBV7-2 and TRBJ2-1, the complete variable domain is GAGVSQSPSNKVTEKGKDVELRCDPISGHTALYWYRQSLGQGLEFLIYFQGNSAPDKSGLPSDRFSAERTGGSVSTLTIQRTQQEDSAVYLCASSPGGASGSNEQFFGPGTRLTVL.

The J gene is TRBJ2-5, the V gene TRBV5-1, with 9 bases fitting TRBD2. With 5 bases clipped from V and 5 bases from J, the junction kept 10 bases outside the gene matches. Germline V gene sequence: CDR1 SGHRS, CDR2 YFSETQ. CDR3 size: 15 residues. The chain's CDR3 is CASRGGRAPLETQYF. The CDR3 nucleotides are TGCGCCAGCAGAGGCGGGAGGGCCCCTTTGGAGACCCAGTACTTC.

V gene TRBV4-3 combines with J gene TRBJ1-4; no clear D gene. The germline gives CDR1 LGHNA, CDR2 YSLEER. This CDR3 has 13 amino acids. V lost 0 bases to trimming and J lost 8 bases, with 7 bases between them. The CDR3 DNA follows: TGCGCCAGCAGCCAAGAGTCGGGAGAAAAACTGTTTTTT. Amino acid sequence: CASSQESGEKLFF.